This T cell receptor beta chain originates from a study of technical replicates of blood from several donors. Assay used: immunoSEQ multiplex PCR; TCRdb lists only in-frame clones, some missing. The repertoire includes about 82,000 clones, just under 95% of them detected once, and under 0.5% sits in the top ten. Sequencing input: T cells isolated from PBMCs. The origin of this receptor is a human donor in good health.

CDR3 nucleotides: TGTGCCAGCAGTTACTACGACAGGTTTGACCCCTATGGCTACACCTTC. Amino acid sequence: CASSYYDRFDPYGYTF. The chain carries TRBV6-5 and TRBJ1-2, with D tentatively TRBD1 (6 bases). Trimming stripped 1 base from V and 4 bases from J, with 16 bases between. This CDR3 region has 16 residues. Per germline, CDR1 MNHEY and CDR2 SVGAGI.